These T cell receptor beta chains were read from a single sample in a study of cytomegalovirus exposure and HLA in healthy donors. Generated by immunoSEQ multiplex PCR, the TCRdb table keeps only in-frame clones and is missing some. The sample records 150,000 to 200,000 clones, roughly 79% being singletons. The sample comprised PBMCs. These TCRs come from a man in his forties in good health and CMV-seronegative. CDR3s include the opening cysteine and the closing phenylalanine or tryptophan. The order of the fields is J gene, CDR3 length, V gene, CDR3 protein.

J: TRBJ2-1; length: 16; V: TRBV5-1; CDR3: CASSLAGGPLYNEQFF
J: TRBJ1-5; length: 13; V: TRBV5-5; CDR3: CASSLQGYQPQHF
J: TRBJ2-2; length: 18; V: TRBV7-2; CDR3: CASSFMGTSASNTGELFF
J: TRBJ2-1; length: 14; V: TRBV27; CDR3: CASKVVAGENEQFF
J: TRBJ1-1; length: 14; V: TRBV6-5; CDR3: CASGRQGAVTEAFF
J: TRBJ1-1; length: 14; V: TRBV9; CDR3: CASTRQGAQTEAFF
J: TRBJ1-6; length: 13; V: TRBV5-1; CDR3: CASGQGRNSPLHF
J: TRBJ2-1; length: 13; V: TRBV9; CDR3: CASSVERYNEQFF
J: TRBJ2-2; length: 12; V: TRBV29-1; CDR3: CSVPGDTGELFF
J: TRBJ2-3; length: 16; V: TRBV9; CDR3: CASSVASVVYTDTQYF
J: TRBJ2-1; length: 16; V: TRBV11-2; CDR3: CASSLGRGTSSGEQFF
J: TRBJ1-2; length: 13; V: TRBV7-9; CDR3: CSSRPTENYGYTF
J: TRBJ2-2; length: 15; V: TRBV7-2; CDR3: CASSSRQGRTGELFF
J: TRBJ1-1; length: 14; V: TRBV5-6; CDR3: CASSFGSGDTEAFF
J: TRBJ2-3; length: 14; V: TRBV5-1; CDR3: CASIRGGGTDTQYF
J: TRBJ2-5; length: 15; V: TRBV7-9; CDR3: CASSSTGEGLETQYF
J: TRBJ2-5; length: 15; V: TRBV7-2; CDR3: CASSPDRDRAETQYF
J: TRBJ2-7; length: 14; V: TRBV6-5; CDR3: CASSSRDRGQEQYF
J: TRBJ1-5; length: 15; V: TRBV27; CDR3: CASSLSGGDGQPQHF
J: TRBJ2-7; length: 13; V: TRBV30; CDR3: CAWSVGSQYEQYF
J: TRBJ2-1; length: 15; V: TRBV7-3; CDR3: CASSAPGTGINEQFF
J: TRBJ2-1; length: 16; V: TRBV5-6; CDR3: CASSFGDRGSYNEQFF
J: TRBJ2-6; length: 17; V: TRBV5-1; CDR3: CASSFVGLSSGANGLTF
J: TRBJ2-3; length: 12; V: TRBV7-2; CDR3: CASSVPADTQYF
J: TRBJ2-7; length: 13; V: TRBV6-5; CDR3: CASRRDSHYEQYF
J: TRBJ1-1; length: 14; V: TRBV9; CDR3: CASSHNERPPEAFF
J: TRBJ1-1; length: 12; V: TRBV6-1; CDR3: CASSLGQVSAFF
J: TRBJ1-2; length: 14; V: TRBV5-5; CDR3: CASSLDREFYGYTF
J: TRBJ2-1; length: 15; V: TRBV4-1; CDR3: CASSLRTSSYNEQFF
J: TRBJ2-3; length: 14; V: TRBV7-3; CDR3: CASSLNAGTDTQYF
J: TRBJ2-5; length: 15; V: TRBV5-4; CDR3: CASSSWTGTGETQYF
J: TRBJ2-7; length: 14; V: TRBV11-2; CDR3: CASSLPGSPYEQYF
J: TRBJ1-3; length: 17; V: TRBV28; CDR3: CASSPVGSGIGGNTIYF
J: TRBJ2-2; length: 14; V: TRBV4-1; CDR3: CASSQERITGELFF
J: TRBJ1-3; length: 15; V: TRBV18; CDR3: CASSPPNRERNTIYF
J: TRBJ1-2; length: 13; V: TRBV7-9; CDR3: CASSLVGARGYTF
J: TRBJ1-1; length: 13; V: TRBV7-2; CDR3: CASSLQMNTEAFF
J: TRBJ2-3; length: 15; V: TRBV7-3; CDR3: CASSPPSGGTDTQYF
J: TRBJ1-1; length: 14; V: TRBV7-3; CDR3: CASSLDRENTEAFF
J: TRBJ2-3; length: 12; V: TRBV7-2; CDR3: CASSSYTDTQYF